These 29 T cell receptor beta chains were all obtained from the same sample, sequenced in a study of shared clonotypes between healthy human individuals. CD8 cells regarded as naive lacked CD45RO, were positively chosen for CCR7, and omitted terminally differentiated effector memory CD45RA+ cells. Generated by immunoSEQ multiplex PCR, the TCRdb table keeps only in-frame clones and is missing some. This table holds some 630,000 clones, approximately 96% found once. Sequenced material: naive CD8+ T cells sorted from blood. Source of these receptors: a woman aged 25-40 years in good health.

The V and J genes are TRBV19 and TRBJ2-3; the match to TRBD2 covers 9 bases. CDR1 and CDR2 from the germline V gene are LNHDA and SQIVND (reference sequence). V lost 1 base and J lost 1; bases outside the gene matches: 3. The CDR3 is 16 amino acids. The CDR3 loop is CASSIVSSGGTDTQYF. The CDR3 region has the DNA TGTGCCAGTAGTATAGTTTCTAGCGGGGGCACAGATACGCAGTATTTT.

V and J are TRBV6-1 and TRBJ1-5; D is possibly TRBD1 (5 bases). The CDR3 sequence is 13 residues long. The V gene's germline CDR1 is MNHNS and CDR2 SASEGT. Trimming left V 5 bases short and J 5 bases short, with 10 bases between. CDR3 loop: CASSKGGDQPQHF. CDR3 DNA sequence: TGTGCCAGCAGTAAAGGAGGGGATCAGCCCCAGCATTTT.

The CDR3 coding sequence is TGTGCCAGCAGCTCTGGAAACACCATATATTTT. This translates into CASSSGNTIYF. This chain links TRBV9 with TRBJ1-3; the D is unclear. Trimming cost V 4 bases and J 1 base, with 0 bases left between them. CDR1 is SGDLS and CDR2 is YYNGEE in the germline V gene. The CDR3 runs to 11 residues.

This clone was observed once. V is TRBV6-5 and J is TRBJ2-7, with 7 bases that match TRBD2. The germline V gene encodes CDR1 MNHEY and CDR2 SVGAGI. This CDR3 region has 14 residues. Trimming cost V 5 bases and J 2 bases; bases outside gene matches: 6. The CDR3 region is CASSEWLAAYEQYF. The CDR3 nucleotides are TGTGCCAGCAGTGAATGGCTAGCGGCCTACGAGCAGTACTTC.

In DNA form, the CDR3 reads TGTGCCAGCAGCTCAACCCCCTCACGTATCCCCTACGAGCAGTACTTC. Translating it yields CASSSTPSRIPYEQYF. V gene TRBV5-6 combines with J gene TRBJ2-7; D ambiguous. The CDR3 runs 16 residues. CDR1 is SGHDT, CDR2 YYEEEE, per germline. The germline V and J ends were trimmed by 3 bases and 2 bases, with 18 bases remaining between them. Together with reference TRBV5-6 and TRBJ2-7, the CDR3 gives the full variable domain: DAGVTQSPTHLIKTRGQQVTLRCSPKSGHDTVSWYQQALGQGPQFIFQYYEEEERQRGNFPDRFSGHQFPNYSSELNVNALLLGDSALYLCASSSTPSRIPYEQYFGPGTRLTVT.

This CDR3 is CASSPSRGIGELFF. The CDR3 nucleotides read TGTGCCAGCAGCCCTTCGCGGGGTATCGGGGAGCTGTTTTTT. The chain combines TRBV7-9 with TRBJ2-2; D is perhaps TRBD2 (6 bases). With 5 bases removed from V and 7 bases from J, the gap between germline ends came to 14 bases. Germline values: CDR1 SEHNR, CDR2 FQNEAQ (reference sequence). CDR3 length equals 14 residues.

The chain links TRBV7-9 to TRBJ2-1; D possibly corresponds to TRBD2 (6 bases). This CDR3 comprises 16 residues. With 5 bases removed from V and 4 bases from J, the gap between germline ends came to 18 bases. Germline V CDR1 and CDR2: SEHNR, FQNEAQ (reference sequence). The CDR3 DNA reads TGTGCCAGCAGCCACGGGAGTCAGGGAACGTACAATGAGCAGTTCTTC. It translates to CASSHGSQGTYNEQFF.

The genes are TRBV2 and TRBJ1-5, with TRBD1 matching over 7 bases. The CDR3 has 17 residues. From germline, CDR1 is SNHLY and CDR2 FYNNEI. V dropped 6 bases and J dropped 6; count of bases not matched to a gene: 17. The CDR3 nucleotides are TGTGCCAGCAGCGACGACAGGGAGGAAGGTTTTGGTCAGCCCCAGCATTTT. Protein: CASSDDREEGFGQPQHF.

J is TRBJ2-7 and V is TRBV7-9, with D possibly TRBD1 on 5 matching bases. Deletions cut 3 bases from V and 4 bases from J, with 10 bases between. The CDR3 extends over 13 amino acids. Germline V gene sequence: CDR1 SEHNR, CDR2 FQNEAQ (reference sequence). The CDR3 nucleotides read TGTGCCAGCAGCTTTATGACAGTGTACGAGCAGTACTTC. Its protein is CASSFMTVYEQYF.

The chain uses TRBV9 and TRBJ1-1; a weak D match, TRBD1 (5 bases). The germline V gene has CDR1 SGDLS and CDR2 YYNGEE. Deletions cut 3 bases from V and 5 bases from J, with 20 bases between. The CDR3 contains 16 residues. The DNA of the CDR3 is TGTGCCAGCAGCGCCGACGACAGCCTGGGAATAACTGAAGCTTTCTTT. Translating gives CASSADDSLGITEAFF.

The chain combines TRBV27 with TRBJ1-4; possibly TRBD1 for D (6 bases). V lost 6 bases, J lost 5 bases, and 13 bases lay in between. This CDR3 comprises 14 residues. The germline V gene has CDR1 MNHEY and CDR2 SMNVEV (reference sequence). The CDR3 is CASSKTGTNEKLFF. In nucleotides, the CDR3 is TGTGCCAGCAGCAAGACCGGGACAAATGAAAAACTGTTTTTT.

The chain combines TRBV15 with TRBJ1-5, with 7 bases aligning to TRBD1. The germline gives CDR1 LNHNV, CDR2 YYDKDF (reference sequence). Trimming removed 3 bases from V and 3 bases from J; junction bases left unmatched: 5. The CDR3 runs 15 residues. As DNA, the CDR3 is TGTGCCACCAGCAGCCGACAGGGTCTCAATCAGCCCCAGCATTTT. As protein: CATSSRQGLNQPQHF. Full variable domain (outside the CDR3, taken from reference TRBV15 and TRBJ1-5): DAMVIQNPRYQVTQFGKPVTLSCSQTLNHNVMYWYQQKSSQAPKLLFHYYDKDFNNEADTPDNFQSRRPNTSFCFLDIRSPGLGDTAMYLCATSSRQGLNQPQHFGDGTRLSIL.

Details on this clone: At the DNA level, this CDR3 is encoded by other sequences in the same sample as well. This sequence joins TRBV6-5 and TRBJ2-1; 10 bases fit TRBD2. This CDR3 is 15 amino acids long. J lost 3 bases, V lost 4 bases, and 3 bases had no gene match. Germline-derived CDR1 and CDR2 are MNHEY and SVGAGI. The CDR3 region has the DNA TGTGCCAGCAGTTCCCTAGCGGGAGTCTACAATGAGCAGTTCTTC. Protein sequence: CASSSLAGVYNEQFF.

The chain carries TRBV6-6 and TRBJ2-2, with TRBD2 matching 7 bases. V lost 4 bases, J lost 1 base, and 3 bases stayed unmatched. Germline loops: CDR1 MNHNY, CDR2 SVGAGI (reference sequence). The CDR3 has 15 amino acids. CDR3 nucleotides: TGTGCCAGCAGTTGGAGCGGGATGAACACCGGGGAGCTGTTTTTT. This codes for CASSWSGMNTGELFF.

This chain joins TRBV29-1 and TRBJ2-1; TRBD2 matches at 11 bases. The length of the CDR3 is 15 residues. Germline CDR1 SQVTM, CDR2 ANQGSEA. The J segment lost 7 bases and the V segment lost 5 bases, leaving 10 bases of the junction unmatched. The CDR3 here is CSVFSGRANLNEQFF. CDR3 nucleotide sequence: TGCAGCGTTTTTAGCGGGAGGGCCAACTTGAATGAGCAGTTCTTC.

The V and J genes are TRBV19 and TRBJ2-1; D ambiguous. The CDR3 runs to 12 residues. The germline V and J ends were trimmed by 1 base and 9 bases, with 7 bases remaining between them. The V gene's germline CDR1 is LNHDA and CDR2 SQIVND (reference sequence). The DNA for the CDR3 is TGTGCCAGTAGTATAGTGTCTTCTGAGCAGTTCTTC. Translation gives CASSIVSSEQFF.

This clone has a single count. The CDR3 protein is CASSVTGDPSYEQYF. CDR3 nucleotides: TGTGCCAGCAGCGTAACGGGCGATCCCTCCTACGAGCAGTACTTC. The genes are TRBV9 and TRBJ2-7, with D uncertain. Per the germline V gene, CDR1 is SGDLS and CDR2 is YYNGEE. V was cut by 1 base and J by 0 bases, with 11 bases left in between. The CDR3 covers 15 residues.

The chain combines TRBV7-3 with TRBJ2-7, with a tentative D call TRBD1 (5 bases). This CDR3 contains 14 residues. Per the germline V gene, CDR1 is SGHTA and CDR2 is FQGTGA. V was shortened by 8 bases and J by 2 bases, with 16 bases between the two germline ends. CDR3 DNA: TGTGCCAGCCCATTCGGCAGGGAAACCTACGAGCAGTACTTC. Protein sequence: CASPFGRETYEQYF.

The chain joins TRBV27 to TRBJ2-1; possibly TRBD2 for D (6 bases). V was pared by 2 bases and J by 2 bases, with 7 bases between. The CDR3 length is 14 residues. Germline assignment: CDR1 MNHEY and CDR2 SMNVEV (reference sequence). CDR3 region: CASSLAGTYNEQFF. The CDR3 DNA sequence: TGTGCCAGCAGTTTAGCGGGAACCTACAATGAGCAGTTCTTC.

The chain employs TRBV28 and TRBJ2-7; 12 bases are a match to TRBD2. Germline trimming cut 11 bases from V and 4 bases from J; bases unmatched to any gene: 12. Germline loops: CDR1 MDHEN, CDR2 SYDVKM. The CDR3 totals 15 residues. In nucleotides, the CDR3 is TGTGCCTCACAGACTAGCGGGAGAGGGTATTACGAGCAGTACTTC. Encoded protein: CASQTSGRGYYEQYF.

The chain uses TRBV29-1 and TRBJ1-1; D is unclear. The CDR3 loop spans 14 amino acids. The V end was cut by 2 bases, the J end by 1 base, with 11 bases between. Germline-derived CDR1 and CDR2 are SQVTM and ANQGSEA. In DNA form, the CDR3 reads TGCAGCGTTGAATCGTTGCGGCCGAACACTGAAGCTTTCTTT. It is translated as CSVESLRPNTEAFF.

The chain couples TRBV28 to TRBJ2-3; D is perhaps TRBD2 (6 bases). Germline loops: CDR1 MDHEN, CDR2 SYDVKM. Trimming shortened V by 5 bases and J by 2 bases, and 20 bases separated the two germline ends. The CDR3 spans 17 residues. CDR3 sequence reads: CASSGVFERAHTDTQYF. The CDR3 region has the DNA TGTGCCAGCAGTGGGGTCTTTGAGCGGGCGCACACAGATACGCAGTATTTT.

V and J are TRBV27 and TRBJ2-2; 11 positions match TRBD2. The length of the CDR3 is 17 residues. With V trimmed by 5 bases and J by 3 bases, 8 bases remained unmatched. Germline V gene sequence: CDR1 MNHEY, CDR2 SMNVEV (reference sequence). The CDR3 sequence is CASSNSLAGGHTGELFF. DNA for the CDR3: TGTGCCAGCAGTAACTCCCTAGCGGGAGGTCACACCGGGGAGCTGTTTTTT.

The V gene is TRBV28, the J gene TRBJ1-1, with D maybe TRBD1 (6 bases). The germline gives CDR1 MDHEN, CDR2 SYDVKM. This CDR3 has 14 residues. Trimming pared 6 bases from V and 3 bases from J, leaving 14 bases between. CDR3 bases: TGTGCCAGCAGGGTACAGGGAGGGTACACTGAAGCTTTCTTT. This translates into CASRVQGGYTEAFF.

The rearrangement links TRBV30 to TRBJ2-7; possibly TRBD1 for D (6 bases). Trimming pared 4 bases from V and 2 bases from J, leaving 9 bases between. This CDR3 contains 12 residues. CDR1 GTSNPN and CDR2 SVGIG come from the germline V gene (reference sequence). CDR3 sequence: CAWNTGPYEQYF. CDR3 DNA sequence: TGTGCCTGGAACACAGGGCCCTACGAGCAGTACTTC.

This clone was recorded only once. Other DNA sequences of this sample code for an identical CDR3. The rearrangement links TRBV27 to TRBJ2-3, with D hard to call. Germline assignment: CDR1 MNHEY and CDR2 SMNVEV (reference sequence). The CDR3 has 12 residues. V was trimmed by 3 bases and J by 0 bases, leaving 1 base between them. The chain's CDR3 is CASSFSTDTQYF. Here the CDR3 DNA reads TGTGCCAGCAGTTTCAGCACAGATACGCAGTATTTT.

V gene TRBV2 combines with J gene TRBJ1-6, with a tentative D call TRBD1 (5 bases). There are 13 residues in the CDR3. V lost 6 bases to trimming and J lost 5 bases, with 8 bases between them. The germline V gene has CDR1 SNHLY and CDR2 FYNNEI. The CDR3 reads CASRVGDNSPLHF. The CDR3 DNA reads TGTGCCAGCAGGGTGGGGGATAATTCACCCCTCCACTTT.

The chain couples TRBV19 to TRBJ1-2; TRBD1 agrees at 7 bases. Per germline, CDR1 LNHDA and CDR2 SQIVND (reference sequence). The length of the CDR3 is 15 residues. V lost 6 bases, J lost 2 bases, and 9 bases stayed unmatched. The CDR3 DNA reads as TGTGCCAGTAGGCCCATGGAGGGGGCGAACTATGGCTACACCTTC. This translates into CASRPMEGANYGYTF.

This chain joins TRBV6-6 and TRBJ2-1; 10 positions match TRBD2. The ends lost 8 bases at V and 4 bases at J; junction bases unmatched: 11. The V gene's germline CDR1 is MNHNY and CDR2 SVGAGI (reference sequence). The CDR3 runs 16 residues. CDR3 coding DNA: TGTGCCAGCGCCAGTCCGAGGACTAGCGGTTACAATGAGCAGTTCTTC. Translation gives CASASPRTSGYNEQFF.